This T cell receptor (beta chain) was identified in a study of cytomegalovirus exposure and HLA in healthy donors. The PCR contained 60 Vbeta and 13 Jbeta primers. The data were produced by immunoSEQ multiplex PCR, yet TCRdb's version contains in-frame clones alone and is incomplete. The sample lists about 130,000 clones; more than 70% were seen once. V was shortened by 3 bases and J by 4 bases, with 11 bases between the two germline ends. Germline CDR1 reads SGHKS; CDR2 reads YYEKEE (reference sequence). This CDR3 spans 13 amino acids. Sequencing was done on a sample of PBMCs. The receptor comes from a human donor in good health. The chain couples TRBV5-5 to TRBJ2-7; perhaps TRBD1 as D (6 bases). The CDR3 reads CASSWGHLYEQYF. DNA for the CDR3: TGTGCCAGCAGCTGGGGACACCTATACGAGCAGTACTTC.